The following is a T cell receptor beta chain sequence with its context. These data are taken from a study of blood T cell repertoires in COVID-19. For the study at large: Acute-phase and convalescent COVID-19 samples originated in the United States, Italy and Spain. Nucleic acid was either cDNA or gDNA, and it came from T cells, B-cell-depleted T cells, or PBMCs.

As originally analysed: Estimation of nucleated cell counts was performed using reference gene primer amplification. This table comes from immunoSEQ multiplex PCR, and its TCRdb copy is limited to in-frame clones, with some not included. V and J calls and clone size are as listed in that table; D and trimming were resolved from the DNA. Seen here are 100,000 to 150,000 clones, 85% observed once, and the top ten hold around 27%. CDR1 and CDR2 from the germline V gene are LNHNV and YYDKDF (reference sequence). This CDR3 spans 13 amino acids. V lost 8 bases to trimming and J lost 4 bases, with 9 bases between them.

The source is a woman of 80 years or more with acute or convalescent COVID-19. Material: peripheral blood. The chain employs TRBV15 and TRBJ1-6; D perhaps matches TRBD1 (6 bases). Here the CDR3 DNA reads TGTGCCACCGGAGGACAGTATAATTCACCCCTCCACTTT. Its translation is CATGGQYNSPLHF.